This T cell receptor beta chain came from a study of cytomegalovirus exposure and HLA in healthy donors. Whole-study results and caveats: There were some V segments, including TRBV6-2 and TRBV6-3, excluded as indistinguishable.

This clone was seen only once. Its antigen is still unknown. Trimming took off 6 bases at V and 10 bases at J, with 13 bases between the two ends. This CDR3 is built from 13 residues. Germline lookup yields CDR1 MNHEY and CDR2 SVGAGI. The PCR contained 60 Vbeta and 13 Jbeta primers. TCRdb keeps only in-frame clones here, not all; method: immunoSEQ multiplex PCR. This sample has about 250,000 clones, with more than 70% found just once. Material: PBMCs. The V and J genes are TRBV6-5 and TRBJ1-6; no firm D call. This TCR was sampled from a boy between 10 and 17 years old in good health and CMV-seronegative. CDR3 nucleotide sequence: TGTGCCAGCAGCCCTAGGAGCCCCTCACCCCTCCACTTT. Protein sequence: CASSPRSPSPLHF.